A single sample is the source of the 12 T cell receptor beta chains below, sequenced in a study of CXCR3-negative and CXCR3-positive naive CD8 T cells. TRB cDNA libraries were made by UMI-labeled 5' RACE. TCRdb re-called the 5' RACE reads and shows each CDR3 protein once, DNA omitted. The sample has 45,000 or so distinct CDR3 sequences. Sequencing input: memory CD8+ T cells from blood. The receptors come from a human donor in good health. Some clones in this sample may be carry-over from other donors' samples.

The genes are TRBV6-5 and TRBJ1-2; TCRdb selects TRBD1, and the lack of DNA leaves this call unchecked. Germline values: CDR1 MNHEY, CDR2 SVGAGI. The CDR3 has 15 amino acids. This chain's CDR3 is CASSFGPDPTNGYTF.

The genes are TRBV29-1 and TRBJ2-2. The CDR3 spans 12 residues. Per germline, CDR1 SQVTM and CDR2 ANQGSEA. The CDR3 reads CSVAAKSGELFF.

The chain combines TRBV7-2 with TRBJ2-7; TCRdb's D call of TRBD1 is untestable without DNA. The CDR3 sequence is 14 residues long. Looked up from germline, CDR1 is SGHTA and CDR2 is FQGNSA. The CDR3 protein is CASSLEGGPYEQYF.

This sequence joins TRBV27 and TRBJ2-2. In germline, CDR1 is MNHEY, CDR2 SMNVEV (reference sequence). This CDR3 spans 13 amino acids. This CDR3 is CASSLSRAGELFF.

CDR3 in amino acids: CSVEDMGGKGSETQYF. This sequence joins TRBV29-1 and TRBJ2-5; TCRdb's D call, TRBD2, is unchecked because there is no DNA. The CDR3 has 16 residues. Per germline, CDR1 SQVTM and CDR2 ANQGSEA.

The rearrangement uses TRBV5-1 and TRBJ2-1; TCRdb picks TRBD2, but there is no DNA to check that call. Looked up from germline, CDR1 is SGHRS and CDR2 is YFSETQ. The CDR3 is 13 amino acids. The CDR3 spells CASSLGGLAEQFF.

The chain has TRBV5-6 and TRBJ2-7; lacking DNA, the TRBD1 call made by TCRdb goes unchecked. CDR1 is SGHDT, CDR2 YYEEEE, per germline. CDR3 length: 15 amino acids. CDR3: CASSFQAGTSTEQYF.

The rearrangement joins TRBV5-4 to TRBJ2-3; TCRdb selects TRBD1, and the lack of DNA leaves this call unchecked. The length of the CDR3 is 14 residues. CDR1 is SGHNT, CDR2 YYREEE, per germline (reference sequence). CDR3 in amino acids: CASSGQKSTDTQYF. Filled out from reference TRBV5-4 and TRBJ2-3, the complete variable domain reads ETGVTQSPTHLIKTRGQQVTLRCSSQSGHNTVSWYQQALGQGPQFIFQYYREEENGRGNFPPRFSGLQFPNYSSELNVNALELDDSALYLCASSGQKSTDTQYFGPGTRLTVL.

This CDR3 is CAISETGGGRGDTQYF. V is TRBV10-3 and J is TRBJ2-3; the D gene TCRdb calls, TRBD1, cannot be checked with no DNA. The CDR3 loop spans 16 amino acids. Germline V gene data show CDR1 as ENHRY and CDR2 as SYGVKD.

This chain links TRBV27 with TRBJ1-1. The CDR3 is made up of 14 amino acids. Germline assignment: CDR1 MNHEY and CDR2 SMNVEV (reference sequence). The CDR3 reads CASSSERANTEAFF.

The V call is TRBV20-1, the J call TRBJ2-3; TCRdb names TRBD1, which stays unverified in the absence of DNA. CDR3 length equals 16 residues. Germline V CDR1 and CDR2: DFQATT, SNEGSKA (reference sequence). The CDR3 is CSARDNQGGGTDTQYF.

This chain joins TRBV20-1 and TRBJ2-3; the D call of TRBD2 rests on TCRdb alone, since no DNA is present to check it. Germline V gene lookup returns CDR1 DFQATT and CDR2 SNEGSKA (reference sequence). The CDR3 length is 19 residues. CDR3 protein: CSARDWTSGRAMSTDTQYF.